The rows below give T cell receptor beta chains drawn from one sample of a study of blood T cell repertoires in COVID-19. The protocol was immunoSEQ multiplex PCR, while the TCRdb copy is restricted to in-frame clones and leaves out a portion. The table shows approximately 180,000 clones, with 65% to 90% occurring only once. The sequenced material came from PBMCs or T cells enriched from blood (not recorded which). These receptor sequences come from a man aged 50-59 years who had recovered from COVID-19. Both conserved end residues are part of each CDR3. A D gene is named only where the DNA matches it firmly. Clone size appears in some rows only: once, few, many, or a class for an expanded clone.

TRBJ1-1 | TRBV2 | TRBD1 | - | TGTGCCAGCAGCCAGGGGGCCTCGAACACTGAAGCTTTCTTT | CASSQGASNTEAFF
TRBJ1-6 | TRBV7-8 | - | few | TGTGCCAGCAGCTTAGGCCAGGGAAATAATTCACCCCTCCACTTT | CASSLGQGNNSPLHF
TRBJ1-3 | TRBV7-6 | TRBD1 | once | TGTGCCAGCAGCCAAGACAGGGTCTTTAGCACCATATATTTT | CASSQDRVFSTIYF
TRBJ1-5 | TRBV6-5 | - | - | TGTGCCAGCAGTCAGCAGGGAGGGCGTCAGCCCCAGCATTTT | CASSQQGGRQPQHF
TRBJ1-2 | TRBV11-2 | TRBD1 | once | TGTGCCAGCAGCTTACTAGGACAGGGTTATGGCTACACCTTC | CASSLLGQGYGYTF
TRBJ2-3 | TRBV6-5 | TRBD1 | - | TGTGCCAGCAAAACCCCAGGACAGGGTTTCGGTACGCAGTATTTT | CASKTPGQGFGTQYF
TRBJ1-6 | TRBV28 | TRBD1 | few | TGTGCCAGCGCTTCCGGGGGACAGGGTGTTTCACCCCTCCACTTT | CASASGGQGVSPLHF
TRBJ2-7 | TRBV2 | - | - | TGTGCCAGCAGTGTAAGTGGGGGACATCTTCCCCTGGAGCAGTACTTC | CASSVSGGHLPLEQYF
TRBJ2-2 | TRBV30 | - | - | TGTGCCTGGAGCGAGGGGGTGAACACCGGGGAGCTGTTTTTT | CAWSEGVNTGELFF
TRBJ1-6 | TRBV18 | - | - | TGTGCCAGCTCACCAGACACGGCCGATTCACCCCTCCACTTT | CASSPDTADSPLHF
TRBJ1-6 | TRBV5-4 | TRBD1 | - | TGTGCCAGCAGCTTGACAGGGGCGCGAAATTCACCCCTCCACTTT | CASSLTGARNSPLHF
TRBJ2-7 | TRBV6-6 | - | - | TGTGCCAGCAGTTACTCGAGCTGGGGCGCCACCTACGAGCAGTACTTC | CASSYSSWGATYEQYF
TRBJ1-4 | TRBV25-1 | - | - | TGTGCCAGCGCAGGGAAACCAACTAATGAAAAACTGTTTTTT | CASAGKPTNEKLFF
TRBJ2-4 | TRBV10-2 | - | - | TGCGCCAGCAGTGGCCCCCCCAGGGGCGAAAACATTCAGTACTTC | CASSGPPRGENIQYF
TRBJ1-2 | TRBV28 | TRBD1 | few | TGTGCCAGCAGATCCGGGCGGCGGGACAGGGGGCAGTATGGCTACACCTTC | CASRSGRRDRGQYGYTF
TRBJ1-3 | TRBV27 | - | - | TGTGCCAGCAGTTTATCGTCGGGGTCCTCTGGAAACACCATATATTTT | CASSLSSGSSGNTIYF
TRBJ2-7 | TRBV7-2 | TRBD1 | - | TGTGCCAGCAGCCAGGGGACAGGGGGGGACGAGCAGTACTTC | CASSQGTGGDEQYF
TRBJ2-3 | TRBV5-1 | TRBD2 | - | TGCGCCAGCAGCTTGGAACCACTAGCGGGGGGCACAGATACGCAGTATTTT | CASSLEPLAGGTDTQYF
TRBJ2-3 | TRBV18 | - | - | TGTGCCAGCTCACCAGAGAAATACACAGATACGCAGTATTTT | CASSPEKYTDTQYF
TRBJ1-2 | TRBV7-9 | - | - | TGTGCCAGCAGCTTAGTAGGGGGGGCCCTTCGGTATGGCTACACCTTC | CASSLVGGALRYGYTF
TRBJ1-1 | TRBV7-8 | - | - | TGTGCCAGCAGCCCAGATGGGAGGGTGGGCACTGAAGCTTTCTTT | CASSPDGRVGTEAFF
TRBJ2-3 | TRBV9 | - | - | TGTGCCAGCAGCCCCGGACCTGGGGCTACGCAGTATTTT | CASSPGPGATQYF
TRBJ1-4 | TRBV6-5 | - | many | TGTGCCAGCAGGGGGGGTACGGTTGAAAAACTGTTTTTT | CASRGGTVEKLFF
TRBJ1-1 | TRBV11-3 | - | - | TGTGCCAGCAGCTTAGACGGCGGTAGGAACACTGAAGCTTTCTTT | CASSLDGGRNTEAFF
TRBJ2-7 | TRBV5-5 | - | - | TGTGCCAGCAGACGCGGGACAGAGACCTACGAGCAGTACTTC | CASRRGTETYEQYF
TRBJ1-4 | TRBV5-6 | - | - | TGTGCCAGCAGCTTCGGGGTACTCACGGCTAATGAAAAACTGTTTTTT | CASSFGVLTANEKLFF
TRBJ1-6 | TRBV6-4 | - | - | TGTGCCAGCAGTGACCGGCAGGGCAATAATTCACCCCTCCACTTT | CASSDRQGNNSPLHF
TRBJ2-3 | TRBV7-3 | - | - | TGTGCCAGCAGCTCCATCGCGGGGATAACAGATACGCAGTATTTT | CASSSIAGITDTQYF
TRBJ2-2 | TRBV12-3/TRBV12-4 | - | - | TGTGCCAGCAGGTCAGACAGGCCCGGGGAGCTGTTTTTT | CASRSDRPGELFF
TRBJ1-3 | TRBV7-9 | TRBD1 | - | TGTGCCATCCCGGGACAGCCACGAGCGAGTGGAAACACCATATATTTT | CAIPGQPRASGNTIYF
TRBJ1-2 | TRBV18 | - | - | TGTGCCAGCTCACCACGAAGAGAGGATGGCTACACCTTC | CASSPRREDGYTF
TRBJ1-3 | TRBV5-1 | - | - | TGCGCCAGCAGCTTAGGTGGCAGGGCCTATGGAAACACCATATATTTT | CASSLGGRAYGNTIYF
TRBJ1-6 | TRBV6-5 | TRBD1 | once | TGTGCCAGCAGGACAGGGGATTCCTATAATTCACCCCTCCACTTT | CASRTGDSYNSPLHF
TRBJ2-2 | TRBV5-1 | - | - | TGCGCCAGCAGCTTGGAGGGCAGGGTGGACACCGGGGAGCTGTTTTTT | CASSLEGRVDTGELFF
TRBJ2-5 | TRBV5-8 | - | - | TGTGCCAGCAGCTTTAACAGTCGCGAGACCCAGTACTTC | CASSFNSRETQYF
TRBJ2-2 | TRBV4-2 | TRBD2 | - | TGTGCCAGCAGCCAAGGCGGGGGGAAAACCGGGGAGCTGTTTTTT | CASSQGGGKTGELFF
TRBJ1-2 | TRBV6-6 | TRBD1 | - | TGTGCCAGCACCCGCGGACAGGGCTATGGCTACACCTTC | CASTRGQGYGYTF
TRBJ1-1 | TRBV6-4 | - | - | TGTGCCAGCAGGGAAACGGACAAGAACACTGAAGCTTTCTTT | CASRETDKNTEAFF
TRBJ1-1 | TRBV5-1 | - | - | TGCGCCAGCAGCTTTGGAGACGTTTCTGAAGCTTTCTTT | CASSFGDVSEAFF
TRBJ2-6 | TRBV11-3 | - | - | TGTGCCAGCAGCTTAGTTTCGGGGACTGGGGCCAACGTCCTGACTTTC | CASSLVSGTGANVLTF
TRBJ1-2 | TRBV2 | - | - | TGTGCCAGCAGTAGCCGCCAGGGGTCGGGCGGCTACACCTTC | CASSSRQGSGGYTF
TRBJ2-3 | TRBV4-2 | TRBD2 | - | TGTGCCAGCAGCCAAGGCAGCGGGGGTGGAGATACGCAGTATTTT | CASSQGSGGGDTQYF
TRBJ1-1 | TRBV2 | - | - | TGTGCCAGCAGGAGGACAGTTAACACTGAAGCTTTCTTT | CASRRTVNTEAFF
TRBJ1-2 | TRBV7-2 | - | - | TGTGCCAGCAGCTTCGGCAGGCCCCTGAGCTACACCTTC | CASSFGRPLSYTF
TRBJ2-5 | TRBV5-4 | - | - | TGTGCCAGCAGCTTGGGGGAGGTTGAGACCCAGTACTTC | CASSLGEVETQYF
TRBJ2-2 | TRBV5-5 | TRBD2 | few | TGTGCCAGCAGCTTCACCAACGCGGGGGTGAACACCGGGGAGCTGTTTTTT | CASSFTNAGVNTGELFF
TRBJ1-3 | TRBV5-4 | - | - | TGTGCCAGCAGCCCGGAACGGGGGGCAGATGGAAACACCATATATTTT | CASSPERGADGNTIYF
TRBJ2-1 | TRBV11-3 | - | - | TGTGCCAGCAGCTCCTACACAGGGCCCTCAACGGGTGAGCAGTTCTTC | CASSSYTGPSTGEQFF
TRBJ2-7 | TRBV11-2 | - | once | TGTGCCAGCAGCTCACCAATTTCGGGCGAGCAGTACTTC | CASSSPISGEQYF
TRBJ1-5 | TRBV6-6 | TRBD1 | - | TGTGCCAGCAGGAAACCGGGACAGGGATCAAGTCAGCCCCAGCATTTT | CASRKPGQGSSQPQHF
TRBJ1-4 | TRBV5-1 | TRBD1 | - | TGCGCCAGCAGCTGGAACAGGGGGAGGGAAAAACTGTTTTTT | CASSWNRGREKLFF
TRBJ2-1 | TRBV27 | - | - | TGTGCCAGCAGTTTACGGAGGAATGAGCAGTTCTTC | CASSLRRNEQFF
TRBJ1-5 | TRBV30 | - | - | TGTGCCTGGAGTGGGGCAGGGAATCAGCCCCAGCATTTT | CAWSGAGNQPQHF
TRBJ1-2 | TRBV28 | - | - | TGTGCCAGCAGCCCGGGGGGGGGTGAAGGCTACTATGGCTACACCTTC | CASSPGGGEGYYGYTF
TRBJ1-2 | TRBV10-1 | - | - | TGCGCCAGCAGTGAGACCAGGGGTGCGGGCTACACCTTC | CASSETRGAGYTF
TRBJ2-1 | TRBV3-1/TRBV3-2 | TRBD2 | - | TGTGCCAGCAGCCAAGATATGACTAGCGGGGGGTACAATGAGCAGTTCTTC | CASSQDMTSGGYNEQFF
TRBJ1-2 | TRBV18 | - | once | TGTGCCAGCTCAGAGAGGTATGGCTACACCTTC | CASSERYGYTF
TRBJ1-1 | TRBV3-1/TRBV3-2 | - | - | TGTGCCAGCAGCCGCTACGGTCCGAACACTGAAGCTTTCTTT | CASSRYGPNTEAFF